The T cell receptor beta chain under discussion was sequenced for a study of post-analysis software for immune sequencing data. V dropped 1 base and J dropped 0 bases, with 9 bases sitting between them. This CDR3 is 16 amino acids long. Germline-derived CDR1 and CDR2 are KGHSH and LQKENI. General study results and limits: In patients, roughly five TRBV segments were more frequent than in controls, with TRBV5-6, TRBV5-1 and TRBV20-1 among them.

In regard to this clonotype: What it binds is unknown.

cDNA libraries of TCR beta carried unique molecular identifiers. TCRdb ran MiXCR on the PCR reads and lists one entry per CDR3 protein. This table holds roughly 800,000 distinct CDR3 sequences, about 43% found once. The chain employs TRBV18 and TRBJ2-2; D remains ambiguous. The source of this sequence is a girl between 5 and 17 years old with multiple sclerosis. The sample consisted of blood. CDR3 DNA: TGTGCCAGCTCACCACTTAGCAGACCGAACACCGGGGAGCTGTTTTTT. Protein sequence: CASSPLSRPNTGELFF. Combining the CDR3 with reference TRBV18 and TRBJ2-2 gives the whole variable domain NAGVMQNPRHLVRRRGQEARLRCSPMKGHSHVYWYRQLPEEGLKFMVYLQKENIIDESGMPKERFSAEFPKEGPSILRIQQVVRGDSAAYFCASSPLSRPNTGELFFGEGSRLTVL.